This T cell receptor (beta chain) was recovered during a study of cytomegalovirus exposure and HLA in healthy donors. General study points: An Asian-associated ancestry cluster reportedly showed fewer N-insertions than the approximately 660-donor mean in a later analysis. Among CMV-associated TCR beta chains, most appeared HLA-restricted in a later analysis. The likely origin of a cluster of highly shared sequence variants was a sequencing artifact.

In the PCR, 60 Vbeta and 13 Jbeta primers were used. The table came from immunoSEQ multiplex PCR; TCRdb's copy has only in-frame clones and leaves some out. The data show 220,000 or so clones, more than 60% seen once. Comment on this clone: The antigen remains unidentified. One junction end disagrees with the germline gene, perhaps due to a read error.

In germline, CDR1 is MNHNY, CDR2 SVGAGI (reference sequence). The CDR3 length is 15 residues. The chain couples TRBV6-6 to TRBJ2-5; 9 bases agree with TRBD1. Sequencing input: PBMCs. The sequence came from a man in his fifties or sixties in good health and CMV-seronegative. The CDR3 nucleotides read TGTGCCGGCAGTTACTGGACAGGGGCCCAAGAGACCCAGTACTTC. Translating it yields CAGSYWTGAQETQYF.